This entry lists 16 T cell receptor beta chains sequenced from one sample in a study of blood T cell repertoires in COVID-19. The repertoire was sequenced with immunoSEQ multiplex PCR; TCRdb's copy has only in-frame clones and lacks some. The sample has 50,000 to 70,000 clones; approximately 79% are singletons. The sample was peripheral blood. The receptor set was obtained from a man in his sixties with acute or convalescent COVID-19.

The chain links TRBV27 to TRBJ1-5; possible D gene TRBD1, 6 bases. The CDR3 totals 16 residues. Germline CDR1 reads MNHEY; CDR2 reads SMNVEV (reference sequence). V was shortened by 0 bases and J by 0 bases, with 9 bases between the two germline ends. The CDR3, as DNA: TGTGCCAGCAGTTTATCGGCAGGGGATAGCAATCAGCCCCAGCATTTT. As protein: CASSLSAGDSNQPQHF.

The V gene is TRBV12-2, the J gene TRBJ2-1; the tabulated D call, TRBD2, remains unverified against the DNA. TRBV12-2 is labeled a pseudogene. The CDR3 totals 21 residues. The DNA for the CDR3 is TGTGCAAGTCGCTTAGACCTTAGGACTAGCGGGGGGGCTCACTCCTCCAATGAGCAGTTCTTC. Protein: CASRLDLRTSGGAHSSNEQFF.

This clone occurred a few times. J is TRBJ1-3 and V is TRBV6-1; D uncertain. With 1 base removed from V and 5 bases from J, the gap between germline ends came to 3 bases. The CDR3 sequence is 12 residues long. In germline, CDR1 is MNHNS, CDR2 SASEGT. The CDR3 DNA reads as TGTGCCAGCAGTGAAGTAAGAAACACCATATATTTT. Translation: CASSEVRNTIYF.

This clone showed up just once. The rearrangement joins TRBV7-9 to TRBJ1-4, with 8 bases identical to TRBD1. This CDR3 comprises 15 residues. Germline trimming cut 1 base from V and 7 bases from J; bases unmatched to any gene: 5. The germline CDR1 and CDR2 sequences are SEHNR and FQNEAQ (reference sequence). The CDR3 region has the DNA TGTGCCAGCAGCTTAGGGGCAGGGGGCTCTGAAAAACTGTTTTTT. Its translation is CASSLGAGGSEKLFF.

The chain employs TRBV5-4 and TRBJ1-2; TRBD1 aligns across 7 bases. CDR1 is SGHNT, CDR2 YYREEE, per germline (reference sequence). V was clipped by 4 bases and J by 6 bases; unmatched bases: 6. This CDR3 region has 13 residues. The chain's CDR3 is CASSPDRVNGYTF. As DNA, the CDR3 is TGTGCCAGCAGCCCTGACAGGGTTAATGGCTACACCTTC.

The chain uses TRBV11-1 and TRBJ2-7, with TRBD2 as a possible D gene (6 bases). Trimming took off 2 bases at V and 9 bases at J, with 11 bases between the two ends. This CDR3 comprises 12 residues. Germline V gene sequence: CDR1 SGHAT, CDR2 FQDESV (reference sequence). The DNA for the CDR3 is TGTGCCAGCAGCTTATGGGGCGGGGCGCAGTACTTC. This sequence encodes CASSLWGGAQYF.

This clone was detected only a few times. The V and J genes are TRBV5-1 and TRBJ1-1; perhaps TRBD1 as D (6 bases). Trimming shortened V by 4 bases and J by 1 base, and 11 bases separated the two germline ends. Germline loops: CDR1 SGHRS, CDR2 YFSETQ. This CDR3 is 14 amino acids long. CDR3 region: CASSVGQPNTEAFF. In nucleotides, the CDR3 is TGCGCCAGCAGCGTAGGACAGCCGAACACTGAAGCTTTCTTT.

The CDR3 nucleotides read TGTGCCAGCAGCCCAGGCCTCAGGGAAAATGAAAAACTGTTTTTT. Amino acids: CASSPGLRENEKLFF. This rearrangement joins TRBV5-4 to TRBJ1-4; tentatively, D is TRBD1 (5 bases). The CDR3 covers 15 residues. V was pared by 4 bases and J by 5 bases, with 15 bases between. The germline CDR1 and CDR2 sequences are SGHNT and YYREEE (reference sequence).

This chain links TRBV27 with TRBJ1-5, with D uncertain. The germline V and J ends were trimmed by 3 bases and 5 bases, with 8 bases remaining between them. Per germline, CDR1 MNHEY and CDR2 SMNVEV (reference sequence). The CDR3 sequence is 13 residues long. Here the CDR3 DNA reads TGTGCCAGCAGTTTTGGAGAATATCAGCCCCAGCATTTT. This codes for CASSFGEYQPQHF.

The J gene is TRBJ1-1, the V gene TRBV24-1; TRBD1 is a possible D gene (6 bases). V lost 7 bases and J lost 5, with 16 bases in between. The V gene's germline CDR1 is KGHDR and CDR2 SFDVKD. This CDR3 has 14 amino acids. This CDR3 is CATSATGLYTEAFF. DNA of the CDR3: TGTGCCACCAGCGCTACAGGGTTGTATACTGAAGCTTTCTTT.

V and J are TRBV19 and TRBJ1-5; D may be TRBD1 (6 bases). This CDR3 contains 14 residues. CDR1 and CDR2 (germline): LNHDA, SQIVND (reference sequence). The V end lost 5 bases, the J end lost 11 bases, and 19 bases lay between the germline ends. DNA for the CDR3: TGTGCCAGTAGTCAAACCTCAGGGGATAAGGCCCAGCATTTT. It encodes CASSQTSGDKAQHF.

This rearrangement joins TRBV7-3 to TRBJ1-1, with TRBD1 matching 12 bases. V shed 2 bases and J 3 bases; nucleotides not matched to a gene: 7. The CDR3 is made up of 17 amino acids. Germline loops: CDR1 SGHTA, CDR2 FQGTGA. The CDR3 bases are TGTGCCAGCAGCTTAGGGACAGGGGGCGGTTGGGACACTGAAGCTTTCTTT. Its translation: CASSLGTGGGWDTEAFF.

The chain couples TRBV6-6 to TRBJ1-6; 7 nucleotides align to TRBD1. Germline trimming cut 6 bases from V and 10 bases from J; bases unmatched to any gene: 6. The CDR3 is 13 residues long. Germline loops: CDR1 MNHNY, CDR2 SVGAGI (reference sequence). The DNA for the CDR3 is TGTGCCAGCAGCCAGGGGGTTCCCTCACCCCTCCACTTT. It specifies CASSQGVPSPLHF.

The chain uses TRBV10-2 and TRBJ2-1, with a weak D call TRBD2 (5 bases). The V gene's germline CDR1 is WSHSY and CDR2 SAAADI. The V and J ends lost 9 bases and 3 bases respectively, with 12 bases between them. This CDR3 is 13 amino acids long. CDR3 region: CASGRAIYNEQFF. Written as DNA, the CDR3 is TGCGCCAGTGGGAGAGCCATCTACAATGAGCAGTTCTTC.

In its sample, this clone was seen a few times. The genes are TRBV27 and TRBJ2-2; D ambiguous. Trimming cost V 3 bases and J 4 bases, with 6 bases left between them. The CDR3 covers 13 residues. Germline CDR1 and CDR2: MNHEY and SMNVEV (reference sequence). CDR3 region: CASSLASTGELFF. The CDR3 region has the DNA TGTGCCAGCAGTTTGGCCAGCACCGGGGAGCTGTTTTTT.

The table lists this clone with a count of one. The chain couples TRBV5-1 to TRBJ2-5, with 7 bases lining up with TRBD1. This CDR3 region has 17 residues. The trim removed 0 bases at V and 5 bases at J, leaving 13 bases unmatched. Per the germline V gene, CDR1 is SGHRS and CDR2 is YFSETQ. CDR3 sequence reads: CASSLATEAGGIETQYF. The CDR3 bases are TGCGCCAGCAGCTTGGCCACCGAGGCAGGGGGTATTGAGACCCAGTACTTC.